This TCR beta chain was obtained from a study of cytomegalovirus exposure and HLA in healthy donors. Study-wide context: An early release of data contained about 85 million unique TCRs, which came from HLA-typed donors.

As for this clone: Its antigen is undetermined.

Study-wide results and caveats: Rarity held for most TCR sequences, but there were some public TCRs that occurred in many donors. Reportedly, HLA-A and HLA-B alleles of most subjects were accurately predicted from TCR beta.

V dropped 3 bases and J dropped 4 bases, with 6 bases sitting between them. The CDR3 is made up of 11 amino acids. The V gene's germline CDR1 is DFQATT and CDR2 SNEGSKA (reference sequence). Use of 60 Vbeta and 13 Jbeta primers characterized the PCR. Original handling: Later, an analysis found about 77 million unique TCR beta chains, and roughly 10 million of these were shared. The assay was immunoSEQ multiplex PCR, and TCRdb's table has in-frame clones only and misses some. V, J and clone size were drawn from that table, and D and trimming were deduced from the DNA. The sample yields over 150,000 clones, 65% to 80% seen once.

This TCR came from a man younger than 30 in good health and CMV-seronegative. V usage is TRBV20-1 and J usage is TRBJ1-2; D is ambiguous. The sequenced sample consisted of PBMCs. The CDR3 sequence: CSASKSYGYTF. In DNA, the CDR3 is TGCAGTGCTAGTAAGAGCTATGGCTACACCTTC.